The clone carrying this T cell receptor (beta chain) was detected once. Antigen specificity is unknown. The sample belongs to a study of cytomegalovirus exposure and HLA in healthy donors. 13 Jbeta primers and 60 Vbeta primers were used for the PCR. Here immunoSEQ multiplex PCR was the method, and the copy in TCRdb shows in-frame clones only, minus some. The sample lists 99,000 or so clones, over 80% seen once, with 3.7% in the top ten. Study-level results: In a later analysis, compared with equally common non-associated chains, HLA-associated beta chains were more expanded. It was likely that a cluster of highly shared sequence variants was a sequencing artifact. Productive rates of about 87% or about 30% were seen for most TCR beta V segments in an earlier analysis.

The sample consisted of PBMCs. The sequence came from a female donor in good health and CMV-seropositive.

The CDR3 nucleotides are TGTGCCAGCAGCTTAGTGGACAGGGACGAGCAGTACTTC. Amino acid sequence: CASSLVDRDEQYF. This chain links TRBV11-2 with TRBJ2-7; TRBD1 aligns across 8 bases. This CDR3 spans 13 amino acids. Trimming removed 1 base from V and 5 bases from J; junction bases left unmatched: 1. In germline, CDR1 is SGHAT, CDR2 FQNNGV.